What follows is one TCR beta chain and its context. The data were taken from a study of blood T cell repertoires in COVID-19. Across the study: Each recovered donor of Cohort 3 presented with two negative PCRs, clearance, or symptom resolution. Sites in the United States, Italy and Spain provided acute and convalescent COVID-19 samples.

In the authors' methods: By means of reference gene primer amplification, nucleated cell counts were estimated. The table came from immunoSEQ multiplex PCR; TCRdb's copy has only in-frame clones and leaves some out. The V and J calls and clone size come from that table; D and trimming were worked out from the DNA. The data contain roughly 210,000 clones, 80% to 90% of them seen just once; the ten biggest clones take up less than 8%. V lost 10 bases to trimming and J lost 0 bases; unmatched junction nucleotides: 9. CDR1 is SNHLY, CDR2 FYNNEI, per germline. This CDR3 has 14 amino acids. The clonotype originates from a young man in a cohort exposed to, infected with or recovered from COVID-19 (not recorded which). The chain has TRBV2 and TRBJ2-7, with 7 positions matching TRBD1. The sequencing sample was made of PBMCs or T cells enriched from blood (not recorded which). CDR3 region: CATRKQGSSYEQYF. As DNA, the CDR3 is TGTGCCACCAGGAAACAGGGGAGCTCCTACGAGCAGTACTTC.